The next 27 T cell receptor beta chains were all read from a single sample in a study of blood T cell repertoires in COVID-19. Assay: immunoSEQ multiplex PCR; the TCRdb copy retains only in-frame clones and omits some. This table holds 200,000 to 250,000 clones, around 81% found once. Sequenced input: PBMCs or T cells enriched from blood (not recorded which). All receptors come from a woman between 45 and 60 years old with acute COVID-19.

The V and J genes are TRBV3-1 (or the pseudogene TRBV3-2) and TRBJ1-2; D unresolved. V was pared by 4 bases and J by 0 bases, with 15 bases between. The CDR3 loop spans 16 amino acids. Per the germline V gene, CDR1 is LGHDT and CDR2 is YNNKEL (reference sequence). The chain's CDR3 is CASSPQLTAANYGYTF. The DNA of the CDR3 is TGTGCCAGCAGCCCGCAATTAACCGCGGCTAACTATGGCTACACCTTC.

The chain uses TRBV18 and TRBJ2-6, with 9 positions matching TRBD1. The CDR3 totals 19 residues. Trimming at V came to 5 bases and at J to 1 base, leaving 12 bases not matched to a gene. Germline V gene lookup returns CDR1 KGHSH and CDR2 LQKENI. CDR3 nucleotides: TGTGCCAGCTCAAAATTTCGTCCCGGGACAGGGTCTGGGGCCAACGTCCTGACTTTC. It codes for CASSKFRPGTGSGANVLTF.

V is TRBV19 and J is TRBJ1-1; 7 positions agree with TRBD1. Losses at the gene ends were 6 bases for V and 2 bases for J; bases not matched to a gene: 6. The CDR3 covers 14 residues. Germline V CDR1 and CDR2: LNHDA, SQIVND (reference sequence). The CDR3 loop is CASSPGQINTEAFF. In DNA form, the CDR3 reads TGTGCCAGTAGCCCGGGACAGATAAACACTGAAGCTTTCTTT.

This chain uses TRBV28 with TRBJ1-2; D is ambiguous. The germline CDR1 and CDR2 sequences are MDHEN and SYDVKM. With 4 bases removed from V and 9 bases from J, the gap between germline ends came to 15 bases. This CDR3 comprises 13 residues. CDR3 nucleotide sequence: TGTGCCAGCAGTTCAGCCGCAGACTGGAGCTACACCTTC. Translation: CASSSAADWSYTF.

This clone appeared a few times. V is TRBV28 and J is TRBJ1-1, with D hard to call. Trimming shortened V by 5 bases and J by 5 bases, and 18 bases separated the two germline ends. CDR3 length: 15 amino acids. Germline V gene sequence: CDR1 MDHEN, CDR2 SYDVKM. Here the CDR3 reads CASSKPGARVTEAFF. The CDR3 nucleotides read TGTGCCAGCAGTAAACCCGGCGCGAGGGTTACTGAAGCTTTCTTT.

The rearrangement joins TRBV28 to TRBJ1-1; D is uncertain. The germline V gene has CDR1 MDHEN and CDR2 SYDVKM. The CDR3 is made up of 13 amino acids. V was pared by 6 bases and J by 11 bases, with 19 bases between. In nucleotides, the CDR3 is TGTGCCAGCAGCCCCCCCGCGGTTCCTCGGGCTTTCTTT. Translated, it gives CASSPPAVPRAFF.

This chain connects TRBV7-9 to TRBJ1-1; the D is unclear. V dropped 4 bases and J dropped 3 bases, with 12 bases sitting between them. The germline V gene encodes CDR1 SEHNR and CDR2 FQNEAQ (reference sequence). There are 14 residues in the CDR3. The CDR3 DNA reads as TGTGCCAGCAGCTCAATAGACAAGTACACTGAAGCTTTCTTT. Encoded protein: CASSSIDKYTEAFF.

V and J are TRBV12-3 or TRBV12-4 and TRBJ1-3; D uncertain. V was shortened by 3 bases and J by 6 bases, with 3 bases between the two germline ends. The CDR3 runs 11 residues. The CDR3 DNA is TGTGCCAGCAGTTTCCAAAACACCATATATTTT. Translated, it gives CASSFQNTIYF.

The rearrangement joins TRBV3-1 (or the pseudogene TRBV3-2) to TRBJ2-7; D call uncertain. CDR1 and CDR2 from the germline V gene are LGHDT and YNNKEL (reference sequence). This CDR3 has 12 residues. Trimming took off 5 bases at V and 3 bases at J, with 8 bases between the two ends. The CDR3 spells CASSSLGYEQYF. CDR3 DNA: TGTGCCAGCAGCTCGCTCGGCTACGAGCAGTACTTC.

This clone is a singleton in its sample. CDR3 bases: TGTGCCAGCAGCTTGGGTCTAGCGGGAGGGCCATTGACCGGGGAGCTGTTTTTT. Translating it yields CASSLGLAGGPLTGELFF. The chain carries TRBV5-6 and TRBJ2-2, with 12 positions matching TRBD2. Germline lookup yields CDR1 SGHDT and CDR2 YYEEEE. The trim removed 0 bases at V and 5 bases at J, leaving 8 bases unmatched. This CDR3 has 18 residues. Full variable domain (outside the CDR3, taken from reference TRBV5-6 and TRBJ2-2): DAGVTQSPTHLIKTRGQQVTLRCSPKSGHDTVSWYQQALGQGPQFIFQYYEEEERQRGNFPDRFSGHQFPNYSSELNVNALLLGDSALYLCASSLGLAGGPLTGELFFGEGSRLTVL.

This chain links TRBV9 with TRBJ2-7; TRBD1 agrees at 9 bases. The CDR3 contains 14 residues. V shed 3 bases, J shed 2 bases, and the junction held 3 bases outside the gene matches. Per germline, CDR1 SGDLS and CDR2 YYNGEE. CDR3 sequence reads: CASSARTGAYEQYF. CDR3 DNA: TGTGCCAGCAGCGCGCGGACAGGGGCCTACGAGCAGTACTTC.

The chain is built from TRBV23-1 and TRBJ1-5, with D hard to call. TRBV23-1 is treated as an ORF (open reading frame) with a function not yet certain. V lost 3 bases to trimming and J lost 4 bases, with 10 bases between them. This CDR3 is 14 amino acids long. This CDR3 is CASSHAEKNQPQHF. In DNA form, the CDR3 reads TGCGCCAGCAGTCATGCGGAAAAAAATCAGCCCCAGCATTTT.

V gene TRBV18 combines with J gene TRBJ1-1, with a possible D match to TRBD1 (5 bases). V was pared by 4 bases and J by 6 bases, with 12 bases between. The V gene's germline CDR1 is KGHSH and CDR2 LQKENI. This CDR3 spans 13 amino acids. As DNA, the CDR3 is TGTGCCAGCTCACAAAGGGGTGAGTCTGAAGCTTTCTTT. Protein: CASSQRGESEAFF.

The chain couples TRBV19 to TRBJ1-1; D remains ambiguous. Germline CDR1 and CDR2: LNHDA and SQIVND (reference sequence). This CDR3 region has 12 residues. Trimming took 7 bases from V and 1 from J, leaving 7 bases between them. The CDR3 protein is CASNERNTEAFF. In DNA form, the CDR3 reads TGTGCCAGTAATGAGAGGAACACTGAAGCTTTCTTT.

Here the CDR3 DNA reads TGTGCCAGCAGCCCTAACTTACAGGGGAACACTGAAGCTTTCTTT. Amino acid sequence: CASSPNLQGNTEAFF. The chain is built from TRBV7-9 and TRBJ1-1, with a tentative D call TRBD1 (6 bases). Germline lookup yields CDR1 SEHNR and CDR2 FQNEAQ (reference sequence). Trimming removed 5 bases from V and 1 base from J, with 14 bases in between. The CDR3 is made up of 15 amino acids.

This chain links TRBV18 with TRBJ2-7; D might be TRBD2 (6 bases). The V and J ends lost 8 bases and 2 bases respectively, with 16 bases between them. Germline V CDR1 and CDR2: KGHSH, LQKENI. The CDR3 spans 14 residues. The CDR3 sequence is CASQPAEGPYEQYF. For the CDR3, the DNA is TGTGCCAGCCAGCCGGCGGAGGGACCCTACGAGCAGTACTTC. Filled out from reference TRBV18 and TRBJ2-7, the complete variable domain reads NAGVMQNPRHLVRRRGQEARLRCSPMKGHSHVYWYRQLPEEGLKFMVYLQKENIIDESGMPKERFSAEFPKEGPSILRIQQVVRGDSAAYFCASQPAEGPYEQYFGPGTRLTVT.

This sequence joins TRBV27 and TRBJ2-7; a weak D match, TRBD2 (7 bases). This CDR3 spans 14 amino acids. V was pared by 8 bases and J by 0 bases, with 14 bases between. The germline V gene encodes CDR1 MNHEY and CDR2 SMNVEV (reference sequence). The CDR3 region has the DNA TGTGCCAGCCACCGGGGGGCGAACTCCTACGAGCAGTACTTC. Encoded protein: CASHRGANSYEQYF.

The chain links TRBV28 to TRBJ1-2; 7 bases map to TRBD1. The CDR3 spans 14 residues. The V gene's germline CDR1 is MDHEN and CDR2 SYDVKM. Trimming removed 5 bases from V and 7 bases from J; junction bases left unmatched: 10. CDR3 loop: CASSLNRGSSGYTF. The CDR3 DNA sequence: TGTGCCAGCAGTCTAAACAGGGGTTCTAGTGGCTACACCTTC.

The chain has TRBV9 and TRBJ2-2; the match to TRBD1 covers 9 bases. Germline trimming cut 4 bases from V and 6 bases from J; bases unmatched to any gene: 19. From germline, CDR1 is SGDLS and CDR2 YYNGEE. The CDR3 has 19 amino acids. The CDR3 DNA reads TGTGCCAGCAGCTTATCACCATACCCCGGGACAGGGCCGGCCGGGGAGCTGTTTTTT. Translation: CASSLSPYPGTGPAGELFF.

Many counts were recorded for this clone. The chain links TRBV5-1 to TRBJ2-7; tentatively, D is TRBD2 (7 bases). This CDR3 has 14 amino acids. V lost 4 bases, J lost 3 bases, and 14 bases lay in between. Per the germline V gene, CDR1 is SGHRS and CDR2 is YFSETQ. The CDR3 loop is CASSPPGGLYEQYF. The CDR3 nucleotides read TGCGCCAGCAGCCCCCCCGGGGGGCTCTACGAGCAGTACTTC.

The rearrangement links TRBV7-2 to TRBJ2-1; 8 bases fit TRBD1. Losses at the gene ends were 2 bases for V and 1 base for J; bases not matched to a gene: 1. The CDR3 covers 15 residues. Germline values: CDR1 SGHTA, CDR2 FQGNSA. CDR3 bases: TGTGCCAGCAGCTTACAGGGGGCATCCTACAATGAGCAGTTCTTC. Protein product: CASSLQGASYNEQFF.

This clone was detected a few times. The gene calls are TRBV19 and TRBJ1-1; D may be TRBD1 (6 bases). Germline CDR1 reads LNHDA; CDR2 reads SQIVND (reference sequence). This CDR3 has 14 residues. Trimming left V 4 bases short and J 2 bases short, with 11 bases between. CDR3 in DNA: TGTGCCAGTAGTAAAATGGACAGAAACACTGAAGCTTTCTTT. As protein: CASSKMDRNTEAFF.

The table lists this clone with many counts. The CDR3 region is CASSQDTIDSNYGYTF. The CDR3 coding sequence is TGCGCCAGCAGCCAAGACACCATAGACAGCAACTATGGCTACACCTTC. This rearrangement joins TRBV4-1 to TRBJ1-2, with D possibly TRBD1 on 5 matching bases. Germline CDR1 MGHRA, CDR2 YSYEKL. Trimming took 0 bases from V and 2 from J, leaving 13 bases between them. The CDR3 sequence is 16 residues long.

CDR3 region: CSVEGRGGEAFF. Here the CDR3 DNA reads TGCAGCGTTGAGGGCAGGGGTGGTGAAGCTTTCTTT. The rearrangement links TRBV29-1 to TRBJ1-1; tentatively, D is TRBD1 (6 bases). V dropped 3 bases and J dropped 7 bases, with 12 bases sitting between them. Germline values: CDR1 SQVTM, CDR2 ANQGSEA. The CDR3 is 12 residues long.

This chain connects TRBV18 to TRBJ2-3; 10 nucleotides match TRBD1. This CDR3 is built from 19 residues. Per the germline V gene, CDR1 is KGHSH and CDR2 is LQKENI. V was clipped by 3 bases and J by 0 bases; unmatched bases: 12. This chain's CDR3 is CASSPSHMTGGKSTDTQYF. The CDR3 DNA reads TGTGCCAGCTCACCCTCACACATGACAGGGGGCAAAAGCACAGATACGCAGTATTTT.

This rearrangement joins TRBV27 to TRBJ1-2, with 9 bases that match TRBD1. The trim removed 3 bases at V and 7 bases at J, leaving 6 bases unmatched. The CDR3 has 14 residues. CDR1 is MNHEY and CDR2 is SMNVEV in the germline V gene (reference sequence). CDR3 protein: CASSFSDRGTGYTF. The CDR3 coding sequence is TGTGCCAGCAGTTTTTCCGACAGGGGGACTGGCTACACCTTC.

This sequence joins TRBV7-6 and TRBJ1-3; D ambiguous. Deletions cut 4 bases from V and 0 bases from J, with 7 bases between. Germline V CDR1 and CDR2: SGHVS, FNYEAQ. The length of the CDR3 is 14 residues. As DNA, the CDR3 is TGTGCCAGCAGCTACAGCCACTCTGGAAACACCATATATTTT. This codes for CASSYSHSGNTIYF.